The 14 T cell receptor beta chains below come from one sample, sequenced in a study of technical replicates of blood from several donors. Measured with immunoSEQ multiplex PCR; TCRdb has only the in-frame clones, and not every one. The repertoire has 70,000 or so clones, over 75% of them found once; the top ten carry 4% to 5%. The sample was PBMCs. These receptors originate from a human donor in good health. Some clones in this sample may be carry-over from other donors' samples.

The rearrangement joins TRBV7-8 to TRBJ2-7, with 10 bases matching TRBD2. In germline, CDR1 is SGHVS, CDR2 FQNEAQ. J was trimmed by 3 bases and V by 5 bases; bases with no gene match: 13. CDR3 length: 17 amino acids. The CDR3, as DNA: TGTGCCAGCAGCCGAAACAGCAATAGCGGGGGGTTCTACGAGCAGTACTTC. Translation: CASSRNSNSGGFYEQYF. Together with reference TRBV7-8 and TRBJ2-7, the CDR3 gives the full variable domain: GAGVSQSPRYKVAKRGQDVALRCDPISGHVSLFWYQQALGQGPEFLTYFQNEAQLDKSGLPSDRFFAERPEGSVSTLKIQRTQQEDSAVYLCASSRNSNSGGFYEQYFGPGTRLTVT.

V gene TRBV6-6 combines with J gene TRBJ1-1, with D tentatively TRBD1 (6 bases). The CDR3 runs 11 residues. Germline V gives CDR1 MNHNY, CDR2 SVGAGI (reference sequence). Trimming removed 7 bases from V and 5 bases from J, with 8 bases in between. The chain's CDR3 is CASTRGTEAFF. Here the CDR3 DNA reads TGTGCCAGCACCAGGGGTACTGAAGCTTTCTTT.

The chain combines TRBV12-5 with TRBJ2-7; TRBD1 matches 8 bases. The CDR3 sequence is 14 residues long. Losses at the gene ends were 4 bases for V and 2 bases for J; bases not matched to a gene: 4. Per the germline V gene, CDR1 is LGHNT and CDR2 is FRNRAP. This chain's CDR3 is CASGSSTGAYEQYF. CDR3 sequence (DNA): TGTGCTAGTGGTTCATCGACAGGGGCCTACGAGCAGTACTTC.

This clone was counted only a few times. The chain uses TRBV6-6 and TRBJ2-1; the match to TRBD2 covers 7 bases. Germline V lookup: CDR1 MNHNY, CDR2 SVGAGI (reference sequence). The CDR3 extends over 13 amino acids. The V and J ends lost 8 bases and 7 bases, in that order; junction bases with no gene match: 8. CDR3 nucleotide sequence: TGTGCCAGCGCGGAGCGGGATGTAAATGAGCAGTTCTTC. Amino acid sequence: CASAERDVNEQFF.

The chain uses TRBV4-1 and TRBJ2-5; TRBD1 aligns across 9 bases. V was pared by 0 bases and J by 5 bases, with 10 bases of the junction left unmatched. The CDR3 runs to 17 residues. The V gene's germline CDR1 is MGHRA and CDR2 YSYEKL. The CDR3 DNA follows: TGCGCCAGCAGCCAAGAATACGTCGGACAGGGGTTGGAGACCCAGTACTTC. Translating it yields CASSQEYVGQGLETQYF.

The J gene is TRBJ2-3, the V gene TRBV30; 11 bases agree with TRBD2. The V gene's germline CDR1 is GTSNPN and CDR2 SVGIG (reference sequence). J was trimmed by 4 bases and V by 5 bases; bases with no gene match: 17. This CDR3 has 18 amino acids. Written as DNA, the CDR3 is TGTGCCTGGCGTCGTATAGCGGGAGGGCCGGGGAGGCCAGATACGCAGTATTTT. Its translation is CAWRRIAGGPGRPDTQYF.

The CDR3 sequence is CASSLGRHNYGYTF. CDR3 in DNA: TGTGCCAGCAGCTTAGGGCGGCATAACTATGGCTACACCTTC. The V gene is TRBV7-2, the J gene TRBJ1-2; no firm D call. V lost 1 base and J 1 base, leaving 7 bases between the germline ends. CDR1 and CDR2 from the germline V gene are SGHTA and FQGNSA. The CDR3 spans 14 residues.

The CDR3 reads CASSQWAGGHNEQFF. CDR3 bases: TGTGCCAGCAGCCAATGGGCGGGAGGTCACAATGAGCAGTTCTTC. The rearrangement uses TRBV4-2 and TRBJ2-1, with TRBD2 identical over 8 bases. With V trimmed by 2 bases and J by 5 bases, 5 bases remained unmatched. The germline V gene encodes CDR1 LGHNA and CDR2 YNFKEQ. The length of the CDR3 is 15 residues.

V is TRBV19 and J is TRBJ2-7, with 8 bases lining up with TRBD2. The V gene end was trimmed by 10 bases and the J gene end by 4 bases; junction bases not matched to a gene: 9. Germline CDR1 is LNHDA and CDR2 is SQIVND (reference sequence). The CDR3 is 13 residues long. The DNA for the CDR3 is TGTGCCACCAAAGCGGGAGAGGGATACGAGCAGTACTTC. Translating it yields CATKAGEGYEQYF.

The rearrangement links TRBV7-9 to TRBJ2-1; TRBD2 agrees at 11 bases. From germline, CDR1 is SEHNR and CDR2 FQNEAQ (reference sequence). There are 16 residues in the CDR3. V trimming: 5 bases; J trimming: 2 bases; junction bases outside the gene matches: 5. CDR3 bases: TGTGCCAGCAGCGGGTTAGCGGGAGGGCCCTACAATGAGCAGTTCTTC. Translation gives CASSGLAGGPYNEQFF.

The gene calls are TRBV19 and TRBJ1-1; D is ambiguous. Germline V lookup: CDR1 LNHDA, CDR2 SQIVND (reference sequence). The CDR3 has 12 residues. Trimming left V 6 bases short and J 11 bases short, with 16 bases between. The CDR3 coding sequence is TGTGCCAGTAGACTTCGTGCGGGGTCGGCTTTCTTT. Residues: CASRLRAGSAFF.

The rearrangement links TRBV9 to TRBJ2-3; unclear D gene. There are 14 residues in the CDR3. V was pared by 4 bases and J by 4 bases, with 13 bases between. Germline loops: CDR1 SGDLS, CDR2 YYNGEE. The CDR3 nucleotides are TGTGCCAGCAGCTCCATGAACCAGGCAGATACGCAGTATTTT. Translating it yields CASSSMNQADTQYF.

V and J are TRBV5-4 and TRBJ2-2; no clear D gene. The CDR3 runs to 15 residues. Germline-derived CDR1 and CDR2 are SGHNT and YYREEE (reference sequence). The ends were cut back, 0 bases at V and 1 base at J, with 7 bases in the middle. Written as DNA, the CDR3 is TGTGCCAGCAGCTTGGGGCAGAAGAACACCGGGGAGCTGTTTTTT. Protein product: CASSLGQKNTGELFF.

The J gene is TRBJ1-1, the V gene TRBV12-5; D is uncertain. Germline CDR1 and CDR2: LGHNT and FRNRAP. The V end lost 1 base, the J end lost 1 base, and 7 bases lay between the germline ends. This CDR3 comprises 14 residues. CDR3 sequence: CASGLGQKNTEAFF. In DNA form, the CDR3 reads TGTGCTAGTGGTTTGGGGCAGAAGAACACTGAAGCTTTCTTT.